This TCR beta chain was sequenced for a study of blood T cell repertoires in COVID-19 (TCRdb year 2020). A note on the overall study: Collaborator samples came from the United States, Italy and Spain and covered acute and convalescent phases of COVID-19. The prospective study material was composed of cDNA or gDNA derived from T cells, B-cell-depleted T cells, or PBMCs. The dataset comprised deeply sampled blood TCRbeta repertoires from subjects exposed to, actively infected with, or recovered from COVID-19. A freely available public database, intended as a resource for researchers studying the immune response to SARS-CoV-2, is where the repertoires were released. The samples were drawn from two sources: the first 160 participants of the ongoing ImmuneRACE study, and 1,000 to 1,500 subjects contributed by 6 global collaborators. A de-identified subject ID, COVID-19 status, age in years and sex were almost always included in the sample metadata. Where available, HLA class I and class II types were taken from metadata supplied by the sample provider and were not determined by assay-based typing.

The immunoSEQ Assay, a bias-controlled multiplex PCR, was used to amplify TCRbeta CDR3 regions from genomic DNA. Per the source publication's procedure: The number of nucleated cells in each sample was estimated from the amplification of reference gene primers within the assay. To quantify the absolute abundance of each unique TCRbeta CDR3 rearrangement, sequence reads were collapsed and filtered. For each sample, productive Simpson clonality was calculated as the square root of Simpson's diversity index across productive rearrangements. Sourced from immuneACCESS, this table was stored by TCRdb with only in-frame sequences that have V and J called. A share of the clones is absent; for the studies checked, an unresolved V gene accounts for under half, and the remainder has no known explanation. That table is the source of V, J and clone size, and D and trimming were worked out from the DNA. This sample has around 200,000 clones in its table, and approximately 81% of those were observed once. The ten biggest clones cover approximately 19% of the sample.

Participants in the prospective study were aged roughly 18 to 100 years, lived in 24 United States geographic areas, and enrolled through a virtual design. In the prospective study, participants were assigned to cohorts based on the clinical history participants reported in a screening survey and a study questionnaire. For ImmuneRACE Cohort 3, a participant was defined as recovered based on two consecutive negative NP/OP PCR tests, clearance by a healthcare professional, or resolution of symptoms. Each participant in the prospective study had whole blood, serum and a nasopharyngeal or oropharyngeal swab collected by mobile phlebotomists. Prospective study participants could optionally give additional blood draws and questionnaires over an approximately 2-month period. Blood samples from the prospective study were shipped frozen or at room temperature prior to DNA extraction. What the study reported, not specific to this receptor: The amount of clinical and demographic metadata varied by source and participant and was provided uncurated.

Worth noting for this clone: Its binding antigen is unknown. Nothing much larger sits one base from this clone, and base qualities are not available.

The CDR3 holds 13 amino acids from the cysteine to the phenylalanine. CDR3 DNA is the only sequence kept; it has 39 bases, read in frame from the first base. The junction shows trimming of 0 bases on V and 8 bases on J, plus 10 bases between the germline ends. Taken from the germline V gene (reference sequence), the CDR1 and CDR2 loops are LGHDT and YNNKEL. The sequence links TRBV3-1 (or the pseudogene TRBV3-2) to TRBJ1-1, with the identity of the D gene unclear. The TCR sequence derives from a man aged 35 to 55 who had recovered from COVID-19. The sequenced sample was PBMCs or T cells enriched from blood (not recorded which). The CDR3: CASSQEAGKEAFF. The nucleotides read TGTGCCAGCAGCCAAGAAGCAGGAAAAGAAGCTTTCTTT.